This T cell receptor (beta chain) was captured in a study of blood T cell repertoires in COVID-19. Study at large: COVID-19 samples, acute and convalescent, were from the United States, Italy and Spain. T cells, B-cell-depleted T cells, or PBMCs supplied cDNA or gDNA.

TCRdb's copy holds only in-frame clones and misses some; the assay was immunoSEQ multiplex PCR. The sample lists more than 300,000 clones, 80% to 90% occurring once. The CDR3 consists of 14 residues. V gave up 8 bases and J gave up 6 bases; unmatched junction bases: 8. The germline CDR1 and CDR2 sequences are SGHRS and YFSETQ. The sequence came from a woman in her 50s with acute or convalescent COVID-19. Sequencing used peripheral blood. The V call is TRBV5-1, the J call TRBJ2-2, with TRBD1 matching over 9 bases. CDR3 sequence reads: CARDMTGGSGELFF. The DNA for the CDR3 is TGCGCCAGAGACATGACAGGGGGATCCGGGGAGCTGTTTTTT. The variable domain in full, with the rest retrieved from reference TRBV5-1 and TRBJ2-2, is KAGVTQTPRYLIKTRGQQVTLSCSPISGHRSVSWYQQTPGQGLQFLFEYFSETQRNKGNFPGRFSGRQFSNSRSEMNVSTLELGDSALYLCARDMTGGSGELFFGEGSRLTVL.